This TCR beta chain is from a study of blood T cell repertoires in COVID-19. Across the study: The origin of the acute and convalescent COVID-19 samples was the United States, Italy and Spain. From T cells, B-cell-depleted T cells, or PBMCs came the material, which was cDNA or gDNA.

Authors' methods: Researchers report that nucleated cell counts were estimated from reference gene primer amplification. Assay used: immunoSEQ multiplex PCR; TCRdb lists only in-frame clones, some missing. D and trimming were read from the DNA, whereas the V and J calls and clone size are those reported in that table. The table lists some 120,000 clones, 70% to 90% of them singletons. This clone showed up just a few times. This CDR3 has 15 residues. Germline V gene sequence: CDR1 SGHDT, CDR2 YYEEEE. V gave up 0 bases and J gave up 5 bases, with 14 bases separating them. The V and J genes are TRBV5-6 and TRBJ2-5; possible D gene TRBD2, 5 bases. This TCR came from a man younger than 40 with acute or convalescent COVID-19. The sample was peripheral blood. The CDR3 DNA reads as TGTGCCAGCAGCTTGGGCTGGCAGCGAGGGGAGACCCAGTACTTC. Protein product: CASSLGWQRGETQYF.